This is a list of T cell receptor beta chains from one sample in a study of early T cells in non-severe SARS-CoV-2 infection. TCRdb called the 5' RACE reads again in MiXCR, with one record for every CDR3 protein. This sample has 15,000 to 20,000 distinct CDR3 sequences, with more than 4.5% found just once. The sequencing input was whole blood. The receptors were sampled from an adult who was a healthcare worker with PCR-confirmed SARS-CoV-2 infection or an uninfected control (not recorded which). Both conserved end residues are part of each CDR3. The D gene is left open where the match is weak. Clone size is stated in some rows and not others, as once, few, many or a class when expanded.

clone size	D gene	V gene	J gene	CDR3 DNA	CDR3 protein
many	TRBD2	TRBV7-6	TRBJ2-1	TGTGCCAGCAGCTCGAACACCGGACTAGCGGGCTTGAGCAATGAGCAGTTCTTC	CASSSNTGLAGLSNEQFF
many	-	TRBV28	TRBJ2-2	TGTGCCAGCTCTTGGATCACCGGGGAGCTGTTTTTT	CASSWITGELFF
many	-	TRBV15	TRBJ2-3	TGTGCCACCAGCAGAGTAAGGGTAGGAACAGATACGCAGTATTTT	CATSRVRVGTDTQYF
many	-	TRBV18	TRBJ2-5	TGTGCCAGCTCACCCTCTCCGGGGGAGACCCAGTACTTC	CASSPSPGETQYF
many	TRBD1	TRBV16	TRBJ1-3	TGTGCCAGCAGCCGCCGACAGGGTCTTAAGGGCGGAAACACCATATATTTT	CASSRRQGLKGGNTIYF
many	-	TRBV24-1	TRBJ1-2	TGTGCCACCAGTGATTTGGACAGACCCGCTAACTATGGCTACACCTTC	CATSDLDRPANYGYTF
few	-	TRBV19	TRBJ2-5	TGTGCCAGTATCTCTATCACAGAGTACCAAGAGACCCAGTACTTC	CASISITEYQETQYF
medium-sized	TRBD1	TRBV11-3	TRBJ1-1	TGTGCCAGCAGCGGGCAGGGGGCCTTTGTACCACAGAACACTGAAGCTTTCTTT	CASSGQGAFVPQNTEAFF
many	TRBD2	TRBV10-3	TRBJ2-1	TGTGCCATCAGGACCGGGACTAGCGGCAATGAGCAGTTCTTC	CAIRTGTSGNEQFF
medium-sized	TRBD1	TRBV7-2	TRBJ2-3	TGTGCCAGCAGCCCTAGGGGGACAGGGGTGAGCACAGATACGCAGTATTTT	CASSPRGTGVSTDTQYF
many	-	TRBV7-2	TRBJ1-1	TGTGCCAGCAGCTCGCTGACTCTCAGAACGACTGAAGCTTTCTTT	CASSSLTLRTTEAFF
many	TRBD1	TRBV29-1	TRBJ2-1	TGCAGCGTTGGGAGGCGACAGGGCGGTGAGCAGTTCTTC	CSVGRRQGGEQFF
many	-	TRBV11-2	TRBJ2-3	TGTGCCAGCAGCTTAGATAGGGGAGCCGGGGCGCAGTATTTT	CASSLDRGAGAQYF
many	-	TRBV10-1	TRBJ2-5	TGCGCCAGCAGTGAGACCGAAGAGACCCAGTACTTC	CASSETEETQYF
many	-	TRBV27	TRBJ2-1	TGTGCCAGCAGCCAGAAACGACTGGTCCCGGGGAACAATGAGCAGTTCTTC	CASSQKRLVPGNNEQFF
few	-	TRBV10-3	TRBJ2-1	TGTGCCATCAGTTCGGCACAGGGATCCTACAATGAGCAGTTCTTC	CAISSAQGSYNEQFF
-	-	TRBV20-1	TRBJ1-2	TGCAGTGCTAGTTCGGATCCCTATGGCTACACCTTC	CSASSDPYGYTF
medium-sized	-	TRBV6-5	TRBJ1-5	TGTGCCAGCATCAGATGGGGTGGATATCAGCCCCAGCATTTT	CASIRWGGYQPQHF
few	TRBD2	TRBV11-2	TRBJ2-2	TGTGCCAGCAGCTTAGGAGGGACTAGCGGGAATCTGAACACCGGGGAGCTGTTTTTT	CASSLGGTSGNLNTGELFF
many	TRBD2	TRBV29-1	TRBJ2-1	TGCAGCGTTGCCCTAGCGGGAGGGCTGGAGCAGTTCTTC	CSVALAGGLEQFF
many	-	TRBV18	TRBJ2-3	TGTGCCAGCTCACCAACTACAGATACGCAGTATTTT	CASSPTTDTQYF
-	-	TRBV7-8	TRBJ1-2	TGTGCCAGCAGCCGATGGAAACCTTATGGCTACACCTTC	CASSRWKPYGYTF
medium-sized	-	TRBV29-1	TRBJ2-7	TGCAGCGTTGCCACTAGCAACGAGCAGTACTTC	CSVATSNEQYF
many	TRBD2	TRBV11-2	TRBJ2-1	TGTGCCAGCAGCTTTTATCTCTTAGCGGGAGATCCGTACAATGAGCAGTTCTTC	CASSFYLLAGDPYNEQFF
many	-	TRBV29-1	TRBJ2-2	TGCAGCGTTGGGGCAGCTAACACCGGGGAGCTGTTTTTT	CSVGAANTGELFF
-	-	TRBV12-3/TRBV12-4	TRBJ2-1	TGTGCCAGCACCTCCTTGGGGGATGAGCAGTTCTTC	CASTSLGDEQFF
many	-	TRBV5-1	TRBJ2-6	TGCGCCAGCAGCTTGGGATCGTCTGGGGCCAACGTCCTGACTTTC	CASSLGSSGANVLTF
medium-sized	TRBD1	TRBV5-5	TRBJ2-5	TGTGCCAGCAGCCAACGCCTCGACAGGGGGTCGGAGACCCAGTACTTC	CASSQRLDRGSETQYF
many	-	TRBV27	TRBJ2-7	TGTGCCAGCAGTTTAGGGACTGGTGGGGGGTACGAGCAGTACTTC	CASSLGTGGGYEQYF
few	TRBD2	TRBV7-2	TRBJ2-5	TGTGCCAGCAGCTTAGGCGGGGGACAAGAGACCCAGTACTTC	CASSLGGGQETQYF
many	-	TRBV29-1	TRBJ1-2	TGCAGCGTTGAAGGTGGGAGTAACTATGGCTACACCTTC	CSVEGGSNYGYTF
medium-sized	-	TRBV20-1	TRBJ2-1	TGCAGTGCTAGAGACCAGGTCAATGAGCAGTTCTTC	CSARDQVNEQFF
many	-	TRBV4-3	TRBJ1-2	TGCGCCAGCAGCCAAGATAACAGGCAGGGGCATGGCTACACCTTC	CASSQDNRQGHGYTF
few	TRBD1	TRBV18	TRBJ2-7	TGTGCCAGCTCAGGAACCGGGACAGGGTCAGCCGAGCAGTACTTC	CASSGTGTGSAEQYF
medium-sized	TRBD1	TRBV13	TRBJ1-1	TGTGCCAGCAGCTCAGGGGGGACAGGGCCTATGAACACTGAAGCTTTCTTT	CASSSGGTGPMNTEAFF
many	TRBD1	TRBV24-1	TRBJ1-2	TGTGCCACCAGTGACGATGGACAGGGGGCATCTGGCTACACCTTC	CATSDDGQGASGYTF
few	-	TRBV29-1	TRBJ1-2	TGCAGCGTTGATGGGTCGGGGGGCTCTAACTATGGCTACACCTTC	CSVDGSGGSNYGYTF
many	-	TRBV3-1	TRBJ2-5	TGTGCCAGCAGCCAAGAATGGACGGCGCGAGAGACCCAGTACTTC	CASSQEWTARETQYF
few	TRBD1	TRBV24-1	TRBJ2-2	TGTGCCACCAGTGATGCGACAGGGGAGGTCGGGGAGCTGTTTTTT	CATSDATGEVGELFF
many	-	TRBV20-1	TRBJ1-5	TGCAGTGCTAGAGATGTGGGCCGCCCCAGCCAGCCCCAGCATTTT	CSARDVGRPSQPQHF
-	-	TRBV12-3/TRBV12-4	TRBJ2-5	TGTGCCAGCGGCTTTTACCGAGAGACCCAGTACTTC	CASGFYRETQYF
-	TRBD2	TRBV5-1	TRBJ2-5	TGCGCCAGCAGCTTCCGGGGGGAAGAGACCCAGTACTTC	CASSFRGEETQYF
many	TRBD2	TRBV6-5	TRBJ2-7	TGTGCCAGCAGTATAGCGGGAGTCCGCAACGAGCAGTACTTC	CASSIAGVRNEQYF
-	TRBD1	TRBV19	TRBJ1-4	TGTGCCAGCGGACAGGTCGACGAAAAACTGTTTTTT	CASGQVDEKLFF
few	-	TRBV18	TRBJ2-1	TGTGCCAGCTCACCACCGTCGCCCCAGGGGAATGAGCAGTTCTTC	CASSPPSPQGNEQFF
medium-sized	TRBD2	TRBV6-5	TRBJ2-3	TGTGCCAGCAGTGCGCCGGGACTAGCGGACGATACGCAGTATTTT	CASSAPGLADDTQYF
many	-	TRBV12-3/TRBV12-4	TRBJ2-5	TGTGCCAGCAGCCCCCTGACAGCCCAAGAGACCCAGTACTTC	CASSPLTAQETQYF
many	-	TRBV11-3	TRBJ2-5	TGTGCCAGCAGCCTAGAATGGACACCGCAAGAGACCCAGTACTTC	CASSLEWTPQETQYF
many	TRBD2	TRBV28	TRBJ2-7	TGTGCCAGCAGCCCCGGACTAGCGGGAGCTAAATTC	CASSPGLAGAKF
few	-	TRBV4-1	TRBJ2-3	TGCGCCAGCAGCCAAGGACTAGATACGCAGTATTTT	CASSQGLDTQYF
-	-	TRBV20-1	TRBJ1-2	TGCAGTGCTAGAGTCCGCGGGGCGGTTGGCTACACCTTC	CSARVRGAVGYTF
-	-	TRBV28	TRBJ2-7	TGTGCCAGCAGGACCGGGACGAGAGACTACGAGCAGTACTTC	CASRTGTRDYEQYF
-	TRBD1	TRBV14	TRBJ2-1	TGTGCCAGCAGGCGGACAGGGGGACTCTCCTACAATGAGCAGTTCTTC	CASRRTGGLSYNEQFF